This T cell receptor beta chain originates from a study of blood T cells in healthy people across ages. This clonotype came up many times. Its antigen is unidentified. Germline V gene lookup returns CDR1 MNHEY and CDR2 SMNVEV (reference sequence). V lost 6 bases and J lost 2, with 13 bases in between. The CDR3 spans 14 residues. Study-level results: Diversity figures based on one million T cells were deemed too low.

Alongside a J-beta primer mix, a sample-barcoded 5' primer served in a second PCR lasting about 7 to 12 cycles. Template switching added a 12-random-nucleotide identifier to every cDNA molecule. TCRdb itself ran the 5' RACE reads through MiXCR, one entry per CDR3 protein. The data show around 800,000 distinct CDR3 sequences, less than 60% seen once. This chain links TRBV27 with TRBJ1-2; D is uncertain. What was sequenced was blood. The sequence was obtained from a man aged 80 or over in good health. As DNA, the CDR3 is TGTGCCAGCAGCCTATCCAGGCGAAACTATGGCTACACCTTC. Protein product: CASSLSRRNYGYTF.